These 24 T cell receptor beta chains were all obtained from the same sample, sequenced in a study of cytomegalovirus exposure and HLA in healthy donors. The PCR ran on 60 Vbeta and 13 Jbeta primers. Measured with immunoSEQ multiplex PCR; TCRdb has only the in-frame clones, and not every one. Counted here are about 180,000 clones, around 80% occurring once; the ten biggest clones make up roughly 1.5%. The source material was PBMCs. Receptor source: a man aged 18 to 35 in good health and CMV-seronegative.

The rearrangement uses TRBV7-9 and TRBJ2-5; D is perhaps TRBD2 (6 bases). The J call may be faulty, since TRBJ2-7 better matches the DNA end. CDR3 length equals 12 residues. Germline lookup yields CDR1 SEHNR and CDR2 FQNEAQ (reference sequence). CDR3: CASSLTGVEQYF. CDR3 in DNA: TGTGCCAGCAGCTTAACGGGGGTCGAGCAGTACTTC.

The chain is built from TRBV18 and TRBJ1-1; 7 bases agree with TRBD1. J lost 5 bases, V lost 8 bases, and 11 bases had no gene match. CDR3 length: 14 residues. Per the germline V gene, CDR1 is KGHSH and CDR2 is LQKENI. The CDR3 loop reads CASLWTGLETEAFF. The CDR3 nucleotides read TGTGCCAGCCTTTGGACAGGTCTGGAGACTGAAGCTTTCTTT.

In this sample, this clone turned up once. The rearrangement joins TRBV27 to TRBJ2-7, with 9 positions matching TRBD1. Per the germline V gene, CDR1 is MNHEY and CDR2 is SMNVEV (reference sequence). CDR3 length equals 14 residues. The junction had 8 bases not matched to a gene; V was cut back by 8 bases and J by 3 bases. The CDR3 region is CASGTGTGIYEQYF. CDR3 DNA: TGTGCCAGCGGGACCGGGACAGGGATCTACGAGCAGTACTTC.

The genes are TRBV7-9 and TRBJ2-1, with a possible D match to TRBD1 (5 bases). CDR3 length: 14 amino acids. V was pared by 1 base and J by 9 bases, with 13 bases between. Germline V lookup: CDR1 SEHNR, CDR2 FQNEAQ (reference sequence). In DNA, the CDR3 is TGTGCCAGCAGCTTAGGTCTCAGGGATGGTGAGCAGTTCTTC. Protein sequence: CASSLGLRDGEQFF.

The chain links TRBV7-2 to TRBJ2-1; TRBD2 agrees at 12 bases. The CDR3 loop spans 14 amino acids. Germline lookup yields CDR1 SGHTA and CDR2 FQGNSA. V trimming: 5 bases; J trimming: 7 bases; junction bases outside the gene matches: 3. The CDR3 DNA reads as TGTGCCAGCAGCCGACTAGCGGGAGTAAATGAGCAGTTCTTC. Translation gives CASSRLAGVNEQFF.

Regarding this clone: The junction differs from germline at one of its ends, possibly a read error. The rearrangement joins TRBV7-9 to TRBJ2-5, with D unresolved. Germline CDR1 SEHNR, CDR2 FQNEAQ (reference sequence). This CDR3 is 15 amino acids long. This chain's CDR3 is CSSSLASSGQETQYF. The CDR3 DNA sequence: TGTTCCAGCAGCTTAGCTTCCTCCGGGCAAGAGACCCAGTACTTC.

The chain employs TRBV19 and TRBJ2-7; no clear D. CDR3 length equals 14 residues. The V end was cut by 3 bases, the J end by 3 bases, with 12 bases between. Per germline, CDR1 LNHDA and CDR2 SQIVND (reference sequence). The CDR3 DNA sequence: TGTGCCAGTAGTATCCGTAACCGAGACTACGAGCAGTACTTC. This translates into CASSIRNRDYEQYF.

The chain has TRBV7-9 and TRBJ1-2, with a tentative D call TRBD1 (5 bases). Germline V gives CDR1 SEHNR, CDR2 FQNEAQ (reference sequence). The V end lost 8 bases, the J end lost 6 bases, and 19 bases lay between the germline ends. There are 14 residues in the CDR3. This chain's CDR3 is CASEPSGRGNGYTF. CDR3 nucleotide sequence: TGTGCCAGCGAACCCTCCGGGAGGGGAAATGGCTACACCTTC.

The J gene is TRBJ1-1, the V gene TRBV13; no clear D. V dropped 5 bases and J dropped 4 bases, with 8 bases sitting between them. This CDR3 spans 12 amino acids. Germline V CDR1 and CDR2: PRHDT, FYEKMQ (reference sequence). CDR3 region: CASSKRSTEAFF. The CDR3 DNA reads TGTGCCAGCAGCAAACGGAGCACTGAAGCTTTCTTT.

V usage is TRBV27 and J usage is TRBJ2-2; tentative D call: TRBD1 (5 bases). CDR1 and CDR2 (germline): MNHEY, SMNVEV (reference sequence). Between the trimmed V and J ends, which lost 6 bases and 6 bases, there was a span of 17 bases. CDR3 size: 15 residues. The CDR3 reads CASRPDTSGAGELFF. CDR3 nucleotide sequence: TGTGCCAGCAGGCCGGACACGTCGGGCGCCGGGGAGCTGTTTTTT.

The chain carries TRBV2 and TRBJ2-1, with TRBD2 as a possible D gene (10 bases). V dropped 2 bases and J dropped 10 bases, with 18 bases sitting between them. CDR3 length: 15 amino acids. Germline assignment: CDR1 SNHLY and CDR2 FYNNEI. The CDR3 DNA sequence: TGTGCCAGCAGTGAATTACTAGCGGGGACAGGGGAGCAGTTCTTC. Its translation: CASSELLAGTGEQFF.

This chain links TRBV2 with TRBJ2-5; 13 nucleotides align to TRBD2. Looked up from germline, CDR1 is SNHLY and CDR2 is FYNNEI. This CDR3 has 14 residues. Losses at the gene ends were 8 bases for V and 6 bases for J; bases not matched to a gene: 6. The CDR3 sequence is CASRTSGSSQTQYF. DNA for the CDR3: TGTGCCAGCCGGACTAGCGGGAGTAGTCAGACCCAGTACTTC.

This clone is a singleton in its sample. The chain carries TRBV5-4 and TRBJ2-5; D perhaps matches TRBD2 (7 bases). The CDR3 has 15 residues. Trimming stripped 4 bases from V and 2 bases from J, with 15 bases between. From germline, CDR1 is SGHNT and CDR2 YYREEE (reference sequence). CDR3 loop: CASSPEGGRQETQYF. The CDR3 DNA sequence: TGTGCCAGCAGCCCCGAGGGGGGGCGGCAAGAGACCCAGTACTTC.

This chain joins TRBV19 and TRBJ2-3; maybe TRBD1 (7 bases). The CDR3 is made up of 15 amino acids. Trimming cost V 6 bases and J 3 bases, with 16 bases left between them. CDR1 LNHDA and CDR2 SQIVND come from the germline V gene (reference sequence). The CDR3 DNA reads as TGTGCCAGTAGCCCCAGGGGGGCCGGTACAGATACGCAGTATTTT. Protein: CASSPRGAGTDTQYF.

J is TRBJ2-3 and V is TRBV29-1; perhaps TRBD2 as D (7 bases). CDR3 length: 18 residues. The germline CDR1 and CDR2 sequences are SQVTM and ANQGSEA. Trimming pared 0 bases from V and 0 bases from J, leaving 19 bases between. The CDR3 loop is CSVEEPGDYPLSTDTQYF. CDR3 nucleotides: TGCAGCGTTGAAGAGCCAGGGGACTACCCATTAAGCACAGATACGCAGTATTTT.

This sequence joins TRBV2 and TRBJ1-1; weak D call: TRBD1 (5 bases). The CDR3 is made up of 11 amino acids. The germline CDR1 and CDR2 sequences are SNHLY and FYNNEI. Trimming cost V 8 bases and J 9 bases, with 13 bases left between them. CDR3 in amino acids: CASGRGSKAFF. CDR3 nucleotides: TGTGCCAGCGGGAGGGGTTCTAAAGCTTTCTTT.

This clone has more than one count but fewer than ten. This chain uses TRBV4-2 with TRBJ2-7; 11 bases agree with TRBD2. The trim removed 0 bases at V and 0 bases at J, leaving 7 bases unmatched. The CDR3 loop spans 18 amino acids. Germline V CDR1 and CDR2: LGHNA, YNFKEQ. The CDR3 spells CASSQEWASGGSSYEQYF. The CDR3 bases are TGTGCCAGCAGCCAAGAGTGGGCTAGCGGGGGGAGCTCCTACGAGCAGTACTTC.

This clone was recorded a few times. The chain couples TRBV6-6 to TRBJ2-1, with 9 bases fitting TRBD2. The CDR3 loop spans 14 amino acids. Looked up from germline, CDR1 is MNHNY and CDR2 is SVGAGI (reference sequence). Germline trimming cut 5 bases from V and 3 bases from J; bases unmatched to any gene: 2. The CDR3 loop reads CASSKTSGYNEQFF. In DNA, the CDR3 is TGTGCCAGCAGTAAGACTAGCGGCTACAATGAGCAGTTCTTC.

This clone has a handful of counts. The CDR3 reads CASSYSRGLNYEQYF. The DNA for the CDR3 is TGTGCCAGCAGTTACTCGCGGGGATTAAACTACGAGCAGTACTTC. This chain links TRBV6-5 with TRBJ2-7, with TRBD2 as a possible D gene (6 bases). V dropped 0 bases and J dropped 3 bases, with 12 bases sitting between them. In germline, CDR1 is MNHEY, CDR2 SVGAGI. The CDR3 loop spans 15 amino acids.

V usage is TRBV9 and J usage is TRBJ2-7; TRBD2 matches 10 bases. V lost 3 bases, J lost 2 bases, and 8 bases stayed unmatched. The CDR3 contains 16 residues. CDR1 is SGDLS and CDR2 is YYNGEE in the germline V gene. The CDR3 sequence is CASSASGLAGAYEQYF. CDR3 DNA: TGTGCCAGCAGCGCATCAGGGCTAGCGGGAGCCTACGAGCAGTACTTC. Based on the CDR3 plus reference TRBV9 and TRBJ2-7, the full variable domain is DSGVTQTPKHLITATGQRVTLRCSPRSGDLSVYWYQQSLDQGLQFLIQYYNGEERAKGNILERFSAQQFPDLHSELNLSSLELGDSALYFCASSASGLAGAYEQYFGPGTRLTVT.

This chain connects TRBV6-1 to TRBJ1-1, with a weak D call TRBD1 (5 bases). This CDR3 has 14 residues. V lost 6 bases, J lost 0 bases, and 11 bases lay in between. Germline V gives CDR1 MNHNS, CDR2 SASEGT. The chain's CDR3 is CASSLTVMNTEAFF. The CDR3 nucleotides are TGTGCCAGCAGCCTGACAGTTATGAACACTGAAGCTTTCTTT.

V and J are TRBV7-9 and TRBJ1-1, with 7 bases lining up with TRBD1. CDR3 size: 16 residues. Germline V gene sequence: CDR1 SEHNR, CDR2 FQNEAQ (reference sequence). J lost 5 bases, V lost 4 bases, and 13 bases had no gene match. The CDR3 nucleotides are TGTGCCAGCAGCTCCGACCTTGGTCCAGGGGGAACTGAAGCTTTCTTT. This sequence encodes CASSSDLGPGGTEAFF.

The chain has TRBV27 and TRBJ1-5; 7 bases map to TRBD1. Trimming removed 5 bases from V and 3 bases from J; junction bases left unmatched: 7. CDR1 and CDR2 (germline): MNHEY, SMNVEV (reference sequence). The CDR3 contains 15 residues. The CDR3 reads CASSMAGTVNQPQHF. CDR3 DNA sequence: TGTGCCAGCAGTATGGCCGGGACAGTCAATCAGCCCCAGCATTTT.

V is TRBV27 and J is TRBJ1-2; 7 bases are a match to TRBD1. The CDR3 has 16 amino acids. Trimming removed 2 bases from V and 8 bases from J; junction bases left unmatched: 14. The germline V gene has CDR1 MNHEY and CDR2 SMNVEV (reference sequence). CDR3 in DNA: TGTGCCAGCAGTTTAGTAGGAAGACAGGGCCAAAGGGGCTACACCTTC. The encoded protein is CASSLVGRQGQRGYTF.